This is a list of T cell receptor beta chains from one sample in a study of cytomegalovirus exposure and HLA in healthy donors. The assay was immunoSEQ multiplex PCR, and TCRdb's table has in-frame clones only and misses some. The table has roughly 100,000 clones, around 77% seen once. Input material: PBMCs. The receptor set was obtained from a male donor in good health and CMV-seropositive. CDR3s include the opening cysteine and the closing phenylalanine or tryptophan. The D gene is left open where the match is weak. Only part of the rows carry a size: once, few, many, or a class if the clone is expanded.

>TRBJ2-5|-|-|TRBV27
TGTGCCAGCAGTTTATCGACAGGAGAGACCCAGTACTTC
CASSLSTGETQYF
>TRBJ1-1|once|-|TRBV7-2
TGTGCCAGCAGCTTGTCCTCTGAAGCTTTCTTT
CASSLSSEAFF
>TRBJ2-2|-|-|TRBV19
TGTGCCAGTACGGCGGCGAGGAACACCGGGGAGCTGTTTTTT
CASTAARNTGELFF
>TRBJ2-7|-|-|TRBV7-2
TGTGCCAGCAGCGTAAGCCTCACCTCCTACGAGCAGTACTTC
CASSVSLTSYEQYF
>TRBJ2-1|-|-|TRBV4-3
TGCGCCAGCAGCCAAGATTTTGGAGGACTCAACAATGAGCAGTTCTTC
CASSQDFGGLNNEQFF
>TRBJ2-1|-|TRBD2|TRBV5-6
TGTGCCAGCAGCCCTCTAATTAGCGGGAGTTCCTACAATGAGCAGTTCTTC
CASSPLISGSSYNEQFF
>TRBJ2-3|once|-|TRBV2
TGTGCCAGCAGTGAGGAGGGCGGGTTTCTCCCAGATACGCAGTATTTT
CASSEEGGFLPDTQYF
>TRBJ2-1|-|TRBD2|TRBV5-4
TGTGCCAGCAGCTTACTAGCGGGAGAGCAGTTCTTC
CASSLLAGEQFF
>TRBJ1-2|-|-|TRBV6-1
TGTGCCAGCAGTGAATCGTGGGTCGGGGACTATGGCTACACCTTC
CASSESWVGDYGYTF
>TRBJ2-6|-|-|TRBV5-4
TGTGCCAGCAGCCGGGGTTACTCTGGGGCCAACGTCCTGACTTTC
CASSRGYSGANVLTF
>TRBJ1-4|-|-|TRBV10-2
TGCGCCAGCAGTGAGTCTGGGGTATCGGGGGATGAAAAACTGTTTTTT
CASSESGVSGDEKLFF
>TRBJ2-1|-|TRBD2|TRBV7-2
TGTGCCAGCGGGAGGGGGCTAGCGGGAGGAAATGAGCAGTTCTTC
CASGRGLAGGNEQFF
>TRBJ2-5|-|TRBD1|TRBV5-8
TGTGCCAGCAGCTTGGAATGGGACAGGGGTTCGGAGACCCAGTACTTC
CASSLEWDRGSETQYF
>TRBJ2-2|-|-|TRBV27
TGTGCCAGCCGGACAATAAACACCGGGGAGCTGTTTTTT
CASRTINTGELFF
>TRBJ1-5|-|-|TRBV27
TGTGCCAGGACGACAGGAGATCAGCCCCAGCATTTT
CARTTGDQPQHF
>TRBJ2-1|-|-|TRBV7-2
TGTGCCAGCAGCAAACGGAACAGGGCCCTGTCCTACAATGAGCAGTTCTTC
CASSKRNRALSYNEQFF
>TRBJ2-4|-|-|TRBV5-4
TGTGCCAGCAGCTTGGGTCGGGATAACATTCAGTACTTC
CASSLGRDNIQYF
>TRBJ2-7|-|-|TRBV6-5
TGTGCCAGCAGTTACTCGACAGCGTCCGGCTACGAGCAGTACTTC
CASSYSTASGYEQYF
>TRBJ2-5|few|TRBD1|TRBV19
TGTGCCAGTACCGGGACAGCTCAAGAGACCCAGTACTTC
CASTGTAQETQYF
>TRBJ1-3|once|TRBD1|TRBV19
TGTGCCAGTAGTATGGGGACAGGGACTGGAAACACCATATATTTT
CASSMGTGTGNTIYF
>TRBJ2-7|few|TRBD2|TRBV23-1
TGCGCCAGCAGTCTAGCGGGAGCAAACTCCTACGAGCAGTACTTC
CASSLAGANSYEQYF
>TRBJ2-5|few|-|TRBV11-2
TGTGCCAGCAGCTTAGGGCGGGGCCGAAAGGTAGAGACCCAGTACTTC
CASSLGRGRKVETQYF
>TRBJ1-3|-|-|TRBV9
TGTGCCAGCAGCTCCAGAGTGACAGTTGGAAACACCATATATTTT
CASSSRVTVGNTIYF
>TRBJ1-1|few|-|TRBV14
TGTGCCAGCAGCCAAGGGCGGATGAACACTGAAGCTTTCTTT
CASSQGRMNTEAFF
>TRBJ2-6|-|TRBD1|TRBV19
TGTGCCAGTAGTGGGACAGGGGGCATTGGTGGGGCCAACGTCCTGACTTTC
CASSGTGGIGGANVLTF
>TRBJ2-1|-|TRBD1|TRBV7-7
TGTGCTAGCAGCTTAGGCATGGACAGGGGGGACAATGAGCAGTTCTTC
CASSLGMDRGDNEQFF
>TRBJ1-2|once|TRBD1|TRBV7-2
TGTGCCAGCAGCTTAAGACAGGGGGCGGATGGCTACACCTTC
CASSLRQGADGYTF
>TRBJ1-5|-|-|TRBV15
TGTGCCACCAGCAGGGTATCCGGACAAATCGCGAAGCCCCAGCATTTT
CATSRVSGQIAKPQHF
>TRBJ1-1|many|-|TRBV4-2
TGTGCCAGCACCCCAGGGGTGAACACTGAAGCTTTCTTT
CASTPGVNTEAFF
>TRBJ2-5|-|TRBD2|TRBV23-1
TGCGCCAGCAGTCAACCCAGACTAGCGAGTCAAGAGACCCAGTACTTC
CASSQPRLASQETQYF
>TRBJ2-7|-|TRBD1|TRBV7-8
TGTGCCAGCAGCGCCAGACAGGGATCCTACGAGCAGTACTTC
CASSARQGSYEQYF
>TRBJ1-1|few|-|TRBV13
TGTGCCAGCAGCTTACCATACACTGAAGCTTTCTTT
CASSLPYTEAFF
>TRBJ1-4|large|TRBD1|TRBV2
TGTGCCAGCAGTGAAGATCCCGGGACAGTTCATGAAAAACTGTTTTTT
CASSEDPGTVHEKLFF
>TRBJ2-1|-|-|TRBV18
TGTGCCAGCTCACCGATTGTTTTTAGCTCCTACAATGAGCAGTTCTTC
CASSPIVFSSYNEQFF
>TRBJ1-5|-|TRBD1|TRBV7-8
TGTGCCAGCAGCCTGGACAGGAACAATCAGCCCCAGCATTTT
CASSLDRNNQPQHF
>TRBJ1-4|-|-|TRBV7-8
TGTGCCAGCAGCAGGCGCCCTAGGGGGGGAAATGAAAAACTGTTTTTT
CASSRRPRGGNEKLFF
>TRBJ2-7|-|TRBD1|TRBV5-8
TGTGCCAGCAGGCTCGGGCAGGGGGCTTACGAGCAGTACTTC
CASRLGQGAYEQYF
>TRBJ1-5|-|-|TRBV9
TGTGCCAGCAGCGTAGCAGGGCTCAGCAATCAGCCCCAGCATTTT
CASSVAGLSNQPQHF
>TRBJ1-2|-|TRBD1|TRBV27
TGTGCCAGCAGTTTAAGTAGTCAGGGGGGATACTATGGCTACACCTTC
CASSLSSQGGYYGYTF
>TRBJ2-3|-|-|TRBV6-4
TGTGCCAGCCGATTCGAGGCGGGGTACACAGATACGCAGTATTTT
CASRFEAGYTDTQYF
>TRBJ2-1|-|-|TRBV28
TGTGCCAGCAGATTGAGACTAGTATCCAATGAGCAGTTCTTC
CASRLRLVSNEQFF
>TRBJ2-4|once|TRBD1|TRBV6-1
TGTGCCAGCAGAGGGATGACAGGGTTGGCAAACATTCAGTACTTC
CASRGMTGLANIQYF
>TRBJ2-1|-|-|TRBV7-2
TGTGCCAGCAGCTTAACCCGGCGGAGCCCCAATGAGCAGTTCTTC
CASSLTRRSPNEQFF
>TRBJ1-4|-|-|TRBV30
TGTGCCTGGAGTCCCCCCAGTGAAAAACTGTTTTTT
CAWSPPSEKLFF
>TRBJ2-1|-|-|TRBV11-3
TGTGCCAGCAGCCCGGGGACTCAGAGCTCCTACAATGAGCAGTTCTTC
CASSPGTQSSYNEQFF
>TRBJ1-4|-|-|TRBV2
TGTGCCAGCAGTGAGGCGGGTGAAAAACTGTTTTTT
CASSEAGEKLFF
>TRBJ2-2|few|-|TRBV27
TGTGCCAGCAGATGGGGTCGGGGGACCGGGGAGCTGTTTTTT
CASRWGRGTGELFF
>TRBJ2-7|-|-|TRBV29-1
TGCAGCGCCCGGGGGAACTCCTACGAGCAGTACTTC
CSARGNSYEQYF
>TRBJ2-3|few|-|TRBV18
TGTGCCAGCTCACAGCGGACCACAGATACGCAGTATTTT
CASSQRTTDTQYF
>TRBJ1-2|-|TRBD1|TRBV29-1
TGCAGCGTATCAAAGCTGGGACAGGGACAGTATGGCTACACCTTC
CSVSKLGQGQYGYTF
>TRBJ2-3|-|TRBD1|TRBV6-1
TGTGCCAGCAGCCGGGACAGTCTCACAGATACGCAGTATTTT
CASSRDSLTDTQYF
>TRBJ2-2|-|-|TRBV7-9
TGTGCCAGCAGCCGTTCCACTTGGGAGCTGTTTTTT
CASSRSTWELFF